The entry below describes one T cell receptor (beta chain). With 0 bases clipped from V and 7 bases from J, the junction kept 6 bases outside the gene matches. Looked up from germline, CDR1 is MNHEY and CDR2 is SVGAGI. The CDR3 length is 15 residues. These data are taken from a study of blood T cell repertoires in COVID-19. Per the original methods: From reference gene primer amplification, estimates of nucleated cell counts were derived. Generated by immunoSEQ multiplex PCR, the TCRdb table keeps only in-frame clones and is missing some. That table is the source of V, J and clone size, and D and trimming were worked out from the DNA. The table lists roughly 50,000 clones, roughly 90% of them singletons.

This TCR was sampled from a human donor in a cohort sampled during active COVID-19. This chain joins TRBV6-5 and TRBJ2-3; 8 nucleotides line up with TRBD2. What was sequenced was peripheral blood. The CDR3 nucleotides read TGTGCCAGCAGTTACTCTCGCCCTAGCGGGCATACGCAGTATTTT. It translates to CASSYSRPSGHTQYF.